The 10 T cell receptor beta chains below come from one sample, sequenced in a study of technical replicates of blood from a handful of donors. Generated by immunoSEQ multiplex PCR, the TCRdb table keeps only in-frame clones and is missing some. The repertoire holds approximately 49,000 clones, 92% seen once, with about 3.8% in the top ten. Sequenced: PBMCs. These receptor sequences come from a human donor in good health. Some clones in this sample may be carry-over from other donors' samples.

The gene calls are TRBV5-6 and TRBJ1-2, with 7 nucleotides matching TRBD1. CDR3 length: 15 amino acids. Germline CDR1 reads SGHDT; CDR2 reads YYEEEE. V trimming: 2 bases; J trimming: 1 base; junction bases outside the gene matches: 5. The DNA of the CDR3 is TGTGCCAGCAGCTTCGACAGGGTAATTAACTATGGCTACACCTTC. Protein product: CASSFDRVINYGYTF.

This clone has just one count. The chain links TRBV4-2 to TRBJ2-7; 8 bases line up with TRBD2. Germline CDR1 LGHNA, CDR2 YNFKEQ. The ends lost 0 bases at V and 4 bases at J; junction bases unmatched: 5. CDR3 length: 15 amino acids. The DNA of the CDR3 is TGTGCCAGCAGCCAAGAGGCGGGGGGTAGTTACGAGCAGTACTTC. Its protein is CASSQEAGGSYEQYF.

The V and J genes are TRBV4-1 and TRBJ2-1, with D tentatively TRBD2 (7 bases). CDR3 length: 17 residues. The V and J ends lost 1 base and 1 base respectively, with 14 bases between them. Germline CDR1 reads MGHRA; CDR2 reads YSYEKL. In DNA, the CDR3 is TGCGCCAGCAGCCAAGTGGGGCGGGGGCCTTCCTACAATGAGCAGTTCTTC. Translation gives CASSQVGRGPSYNEQFF.

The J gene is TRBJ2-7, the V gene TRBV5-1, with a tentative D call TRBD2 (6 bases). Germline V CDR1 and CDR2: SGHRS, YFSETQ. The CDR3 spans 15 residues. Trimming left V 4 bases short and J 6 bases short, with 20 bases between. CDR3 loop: CASSLTSGEVLEQYF. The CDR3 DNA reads TGCGCCAGCAGCCTTACCTCGGGGGAGGTTCTCGAGCAGTACTTC.

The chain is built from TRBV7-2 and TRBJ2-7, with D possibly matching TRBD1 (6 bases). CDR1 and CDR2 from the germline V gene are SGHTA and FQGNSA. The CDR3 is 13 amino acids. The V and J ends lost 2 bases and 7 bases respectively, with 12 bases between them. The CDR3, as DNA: TGTGCCAGCAGCTTAAGGACAGCTGATGAGCAGTACTTC. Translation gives CASSLRTADEQYF.

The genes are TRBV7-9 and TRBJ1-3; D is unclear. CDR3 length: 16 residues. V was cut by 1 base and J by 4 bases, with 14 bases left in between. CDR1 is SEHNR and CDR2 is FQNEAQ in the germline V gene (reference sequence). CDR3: CASSLDRELLGNTIYF. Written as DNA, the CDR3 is TGTGCCAGCAGCTTAGATCGGGAATTGCTCGGAAACACCATATATTTT. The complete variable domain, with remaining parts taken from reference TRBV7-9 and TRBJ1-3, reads DTGVSQNPRHKITKRGQNVTFRCDPISEHNRLYWYRQTLGQGPEFLTYFQNEAQLEKSRLLSDRFSAERPKGSFSTLEIQRTEQGDSAMYLCASSLDRELLGNTIYFGEGSWLTVV.

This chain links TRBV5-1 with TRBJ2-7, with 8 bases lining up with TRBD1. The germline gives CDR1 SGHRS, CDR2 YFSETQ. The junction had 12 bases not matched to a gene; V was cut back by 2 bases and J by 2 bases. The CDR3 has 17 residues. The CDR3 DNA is TGCGCCAGCAGCTTCCAGCCGACCGGGACAGGAGCCTACGAGCAGTACTTC. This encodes CASSFQPTGTGAYEQYF.

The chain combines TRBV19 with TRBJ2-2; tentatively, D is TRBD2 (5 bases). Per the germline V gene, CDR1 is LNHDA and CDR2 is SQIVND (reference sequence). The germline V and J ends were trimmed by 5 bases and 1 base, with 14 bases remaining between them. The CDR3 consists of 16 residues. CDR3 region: CASSSVTGMNTGELFF. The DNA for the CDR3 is TGTGCCAGTAGTTCCGTAACGGGGATGAACACCGGGGAGCTGTTTTTT.

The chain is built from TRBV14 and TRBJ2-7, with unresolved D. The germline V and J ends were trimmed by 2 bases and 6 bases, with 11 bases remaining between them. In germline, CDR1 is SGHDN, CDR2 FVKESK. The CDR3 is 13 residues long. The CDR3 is CASSQQAASEQYF. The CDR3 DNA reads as TGTGCCAGCAGCCAACAGGCAGCCTCCGAGCAGTACTTC.

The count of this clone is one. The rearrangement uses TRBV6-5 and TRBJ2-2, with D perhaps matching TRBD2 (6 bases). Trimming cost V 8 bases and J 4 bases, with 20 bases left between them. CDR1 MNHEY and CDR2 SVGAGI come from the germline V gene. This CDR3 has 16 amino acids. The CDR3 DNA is TGTGCCAGCCGTTTTAGCGGACTCTCGGGCACCGGGGAGCTGTTTTTT. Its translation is CASRFSGLSGTGELFF.